Below are 3 T cell receptor beta chains sequenced from a single sample in a study of shared clonotypes between healthy human individuals. The assay was immunoSEQ multiplex PCR, and TCRdb's table has in-frame clones only and misses some. The sample contains roughly 2.4 million clones, nearly 97% of which appear only once. Sequences were obtained from naive CD4+ T cells sorted from blood. Subset described: CD45RA+ positively selected. The receptors derive from a young man in good health.

This rearrangement joins TRBV1 to TRBJ2-1; the listed D gene, TRBD2, was not tested against the DNA. TRBV1 is designated a pseudogene. The CDR3 runs 19 residues. The CDR3 region is CTSSQGPGVAGVSYNEQFF. The CDR3, as DNA: TGCACCAGCAGCCAAGGCCCCGGGGTAGCGGGAGTCTCCTACAATGAGCAGTTCTTC.

The CDR3 protein is CASSMQGAGANVLTF. CDR3 nucleotides: TGTGCCAGCTCAATGCAGGGGGCTGGGGCCAACGTCCTGACTTTC. The gene calls are TRBV18 and TRBJ2-6, with TRBD1 identical over 7 bases. This CDR3 has 15 residues. Trimming at V came to 5 bases and at J to 2 bases, leaving 3 bases not matched to a gene. Germline loops: CDR1 KGHSH, CDR2 LQKENI.

The V and J genes are TRBV30 and TRBJ1-4; possibly TRBD1 for D (5 bases). CDR3 length: 17 amino acids. Germline CDR1 is GTSNPN and CDR2 is SVGIG (reference sequence). V shed 0 bases and J shed 11 bases, with 25 bases lying between them. CDR3 sequence: CAWSVAAGRGLLRKLFF. The CDR3 DNA is TGTGCCTGGAGTGTTGCGGCAGGGAGAGGTCTCTTGAGGAAACTGTTTTTT.